The 32 T cell receptor beta chains below were found in one sample sequenced in a study of response to subunit inactivated influenza vaccine. TCRdb called the RT-PCR reads again in MiXCR, with one record for every CDR3 protein. The sample has a few hundred thousand distinct CDR3 sequences; approximately 21% are singletons. The sample consisted of PBMCs from blood, taken less than 22 months after vaccination. Receptors originate from a man between 50 and 69 years old who received an inactivated influenza vaccine.

V gene TRBV7-2 combines with J gene TRBJ2-3; 7 bases are shared with TRBD1. CDR3 length: 16 amino acids. Germline CDR1 SGHTA, CDR2 FQGNSA. The ends lost 4 bases at V and 0 bases at J; junction bases unmatched: 7. The CDR3 region has the DNA TGTGCCAGCAGCTCCCGCGGACAGGAGAGCACAGATACGCAGTATTTT. Protein sequence: CASSSRGQESTDTQYF.

The table lists this clonotype with a few counts. The J gene is TRBJ2-7, the V gene TRBV4-2; TRBD2 matches at 9 bases. This CDR3 is 17 amino acids long. V lost 0 bases, J lost 7 bases, and 13 bases stayed unmatched. Germline CDR1 LGHNA, CDR2 YNFKEQ. The chain's CDR3 is CASSQDLASGAEGEQYF. As DNA, the CDR3 is TGTGCCAGCAGCCAAGATCTCGCTAGCGGGGCAGAGGGGGAGCAGTACTTC.

This chain connects TRBV5-1 to TRBJ1-1; D is uncertain. The CDR3 runs to 13 residues. Germline V gene sequence: CDR1 SGHRS, CDR2 YFSETQ. V lost 4 bases to trimming and J lost 1 base, with 8 bases between them. CDR3 DNA: TGCGCCAGCAGCCTCACACCGAACACTGAAGCTTTCTTT. Protein product: CASSLTPNTEAFF.

This clonotype was observed at least ten times. The V gene is TRBV5-6, the J gene TRBJ1-1, with D possibly TRBD1 on 6 matching bases. This CDR3 region has 15 residues. The germline V gene encodes CDR1 SGHDT and CDR2 YYEEEE. V was cut by 4 bases and J by 4 bases, with 17 bases left in between. CDR3 in amino acids: CASSPQQGFSTEAFF. CDR3 nucleotide sequence: TGTGCCAGCAGCCCACAACAGGGTTTTAGCACTGAAGCTTTCTTT. Looking up the rest from reference TRBV5-6 and TRBJ1-1 gives the full variable domain: DAGVTQSPTHLIKTRGQQVTLRCSPKSGHDTVSWYQQALGQGPQFIFQYYEEEERQRGNFPDRFSGHQFPNYSSELNVNALLLGDSALYLCASSPQQGFSTEAFFGQGTRLTVV.

This clonotype was observed many times. The chain combines TRBV12-3 or TRBV12-4 with TRBJ2-4; TRBD1 is a possible D gene (6 bases). The CDR3 runs 14 residues. V lost 5 bases and J 7 bases, leaving 15 bases between the germline ends. The CDR3 region is CASSTGTMINIQYF. The CDR3 DNA reads TGTGCCAGCAGTACCGGGACAATGATCAACATTCAGTACTTC.

This clonotype was recorded many times. The chain joins TRBV29-1 to TRBJ1-5; TRBD1 aligns across 7 bases. The CDR3 runs to 14 residues. J was trimmed by 3 bases and V by 5 bases; bases with no gene match: 7. CDR1 is SQVTM and CDR2 is ANQGSEA in the germline V gene. CDR3 DNA: TGCAGCGTTTCCCCCGGGACAGACAATCAGCCCCAGCATTTT. It translates to CSVSPGTDNQPQHF.

This clonotype has just a few counts. The V and J genes are TRBV20-1 and TRBJ1-2; TRBD1 matches 7 bases. CDR3 length: 12 residues. Per germline, CDR1 DFQATT and CDR2 SNEGSKA (reference sequence). The ends lost 1 base at V and 8 bases at J; junction bases unmatched: 4. CDR3 nucleotide sequence: TGCAGTGCTAGAGGACAGGGAGCGGGCTACACCTTC. Its translation is CSARGQGAGYTF.

V gene TRBV29-1 combines with J gene TRBJ1-1; a possible D gene is TRBD1 (5 bases). V lost 8 bases to trimming and J lost 4 bases, with 17 bases between them. The CDR3 extends over 13 amino acids. In germline, CDR1 is SQVTM, CDR2 ANQGSEA. The CDR3 nucleotides are TGCAGCTCCCCAGGGTTTGGTGGCACTGAAGCTTTCTTT. As protein: CSSPGFGGTEAFF.

The J gene is TRBJ1-3, the V gene TRBV4-3, with 7 bases matching TRBD1. Germline V CDR1 and CDR2: LGHNA, YSLEER. The V and J ends lost 3 bases and 2 bases, in that order; junction bases with no gene match: 7. This CDR3 is built from 16 residues. CDR3 in amino acids: CASSHDATGTGNTIYF. CDR3 nucleotide sequence: TGCGCCAGCAGCCACGATGCGACAGGGACTGGAAACACCATATATTTT.

The chain is built from TRBV21-1 and TRBJ1-4. TRBV21-1 is a pseudogene. The CDR3 loop spans 15 amino acids. The CDR3 reads CASSKVEKKNEKLFF. The CDR3 region has the DNA TGTGCCAGCAGCAAAGTCGAGAAAAAGAATGAAAAACTGTTTTTT.

This clonotype showed up many times. The genes are TRBV5-5 and TRBJ1-3; perhaps TRBD1 as D (5 bases). This CDR3 contains 16 residues. Trimming left V 4 bases short and J 4 bases short, with 18 bases between. Germline V gene sequence: CDR1 SGHKS, CDR2 YYEKEE (reference sequence). The CDR3 coding sequence is TGTGCCAGCAGCCCTATCAGCAGGGCGAGCGGAAACACCATATATTTT. Translated, it gives CASSPISRASGNTIYF.

This clonotype was seen a few times. J is TRBJ1-1 and V is TRBV19; D gene unclear. In germline, CDR1 is LNHDA, CDR2 SQIVND (reference sequence). The CDR3 length is 12 residues. Between the trimmed V and J ends, which lost 8 bases and 1 base, there was a span of 8 bases. The CDR3 loop reads CASGPGNTEAFF. The CDR3 nucleotides are TGTGCCAGTGGCCCAGGGAACACTGAAGCTTTCTTT.

This rearrangement joins TRBV11-2 to TRBJ1-2; 7 bases are a match to TRBD1. There are 13 residues in the CDR3. The V gene's germline CDR1 is SGHAT and CDR2 FQNNGV. Trimming at V came to 5 bases and at J to 4 bases, leaving 4 bases not matched to a gene. The CDR3 reads CASSGTASYGYTF. The CDR3 DNA reads TGTGCCAGCAGCGGGACAGCTAGCTATGGCTACACCTTC.

This chain uses TRBV7-8 with TRBJ1-1; D unresolved. V lost 0 bases, J lost 5 bases, and 19 bases lay in between. This CDR3 comprises 17 residues. Per the germline V gene, CDR1 is SGHVS and CDR2 is FQNEAQ. The CDR3 sequence is CASSLARPWGQWTEAFF. The CDR3 nucleotides read TGTGCCAGCAGCTTAGCTCGTCCCTGGGGTCAATGGACTGAAGCTTTCTTT.

This rearrangement joins TRBV5-1 to TRBJ1-5; a weak D match, TRBD1 (6 bases). The germline V gene encodes CDR1 SGHRS and CDR2 YFSETQ. V lost 0 bases and J lost 0, with 10 bases in between. The CDR3 runs to 16 residues. The CDR3 DNA is TGCGCCAGCAGCTTGGGGTCACAGGGTAGCAATCAGCCCCAGCATTTT. Protein sequence: CASSLGSQGSNQPQHF.

This clonotype appeared a few times. The chain is built from TRBV10-3 and TRBJ2-3; a weak D match, TRBD2 (6 bases). Trimming took 3 bases from V and 0 from J, leaving 13 bases between them. The CDR3 consists of 16 residues. CDR1 is ENHRY, CDR2 SYGVKD, per germline. The CDR3 reads CAISERDSTSTDTQYF. The DNA for the CDR3 is TGTGCCATCAGTGAACGGGACTCAACGAGCACAGATACGCAGTATTTT.

The sample holds a few counts of this clonotype. The rearrangement links TRBV20-1 to TRBJ2-7; TRBD1 agrees at 9 bases. Looked up from germline, CDR1 is DFQATT and CDR2 is SNEGSKA (reference sequence). There are 14 residues in the CDR3. The trim removed 3 bases at V and 3 bases at J, leaving 6 bases unmatched. CDR3 bases: TGCAGTGCTAGGGGGACAGGGTCAAACTACGAGCAGTACTTC. As protein: CSARGTGSNYEQYF.

The rearrangement joins TRBV25-1 to TRBJ2-1, with D perhaps TRBD2 (6 bases). Deletions cut 2 bases from V and 6 bases from J, with 14 bases between. The CDR3 consists of 15 residues. Looked up from germline, CDR1 is MGHDK and CDR2 is SYGVNS. CDR3 coding DNA: TGTGCCAGCAGTGAACCCTTGGGGCGGGGCAATGAGCAGTTCTTC. It encodes CASSEPLGRGNEQFF.

The chain has TRBV6-1 and TRBJ2-7; D not resolved. The CDR3 runs 14 residues. Germline CDR1 and CDR2: MNHNS and SASEGT. V was clipped by 3 bases and J by 0 bases, with 9 bases between them. The CDR3 loop reads CASSEIRASYEQYF. CDR3 nucleotide sequence: TGTGCCAGCAGTGAGATCCGGGCCTCCTACGAGCAGTACTTC.

The chain combines TRBV7-2 with TRBJ1-6; D gene ambiguous. CDR1 and CDR2 (germline): SGHTA, FQGNSA. The V end was cut by 5 bases, the J end by 5 bases, with 13 bases between. The CDR3 spans 15 residues. This CDR3 is CASSGGQVNNSPLHF. For the CDR3, the DNA is TGTGCCAGCAGCGGAGGTCAGGTTAATAATTCACCCCTCCACTTT. Using reference TRBV7-2 and TRBJ1-6 for the parts outside the CDR3, the full variable domain is GAGVSQSPSNKVTEKGKDVELRCDPISGHTALYWYRQSLGQGLEFLIYFQGNSAPDKSGLPSDRFSAERTGGSVSTLTIQRTQQEDSAVYLCASSGGQVNNSPLHFGNGTRLTVT.

The chain combines TRBV29-1 with TRBJ2-1, with 7 bases aligning to TRBD1. From germline, CDR1 is SQVTM and CDR2 ANQGSEA. V was pared by 6 bases and J by 10 bases, with 9 bases of the junction left unmatched. CDR3 length: 12 amino acids. The CDR3 reads CSVETGSWEQFF. CDR3 DNA: TGCAGCGTGGAGACAGGGAGCTGGGAGCAGTTCTTC.

This clonotype was seen many times. The chain combines TRBV28 with TRBJ1-5; 11 nucleotides match TRBD1. The germline V gene has CDR1 MDHEN and CDR2 SYDVKM. The ends lost 5 bases at V and 4 bases at J; junction bases unmatched: 10. The CDR3 loop spans 17 amino acids. CDR3 in DNA: TGTGCCAGCAGTCGGACAGGGGGCGCGGTATTGAATCAGCCCCAGCATTTT. Its protein product is CASSRTGGAVLNQPQHF.

Here the CDR3 reads CASSEAGGRGEQYF. As DNA, the CDR3 is TGTGCCAGCAGCGAAGCGGGAGGGAGAGGCGAGCAGTACTTC. The chain employs TRBV3-1 and TRBJ2-7; 10 bases align to TRBD2. Germline V gene lookup returns CDR1 LGHDT and CDR2 YNNKEL (reference sequence). The CDR3 has 14 amino acids. The ends lost 5 bases at V and 6 bases at J; junction bases unmatched: 7.

This clonotype occurred a few times. The DNA of the CDR3 is TGTGCCAGCAGCGTAGGGGGGACCCGGGAGCAGTTCTTC. As protein: CASSVGGTREQFF. This rearrangement joins TRBV9 to TRBJ2-1; D is tentatively TRBD1 or TRBD2 (5 bases each). Germline lookup yields CDR1 SGDLS and CDR2 YYNGEE. This CDR3 region has 13 residues. Trimming removed 0 bases from V and 10 bases from J, with 11 bases in between.

The rearrangement links TRBV4-1 to TRBJ2-2; D is ambiguous. Germline CDR1 MGHRA, CDR2 YSYEKL. V was clipped by 4 bases and J by 4 bases, with 7 bases between them. The CDR3 runs to 13 residues. CDR3: CASSPFFTGELFF. In nucleotides, the CDR3 is TGCGCCAGCAGCCCCTTTTTCACCGGGGAGCTGTTTTTT.

Of note for this clonotype: A much larger clone lies a single base off, so this may be a read error. The chain couples TRBV7-2 to TRBJ2-2; D gene uncertain. The V end was cut by 5 bases, the J end by 2 bases, with 6 bases between. The CDR3 contains 13 residues. Germline V gene lookup returns CDR1 SGHTA and CDR2 FQGNSA. The CDR3 protein is CASSPYNTGELFF. In nucleotides, the CDR3 is TGTGCCAGCAGCCCGTATAACACCGGGGAGCTGTTTTTT.

By sample fraction, this clonotype is medium-sized. The rearrangement links TRBV4-3 to TRBJ1-6, with D uncertain. Trimming removed 3 bases at V and 7 bases at J, with 16 bases between. There are 16 residues in the CDR3. Germline CDR1 LGHNA, CDR2 YSLEER. The CDR3 DNA reads as TGCGCCAGCAGCCAGGCGCTAGGGAGTAAGAATTCACCCCTCCACTTT. Translation gives CASSQALGSKNSPLHF.

The chain is built from TRBV20-1 and TRBJ2-1; TRBD1 or TRBD2 may be the D gene (5 bases each). V lost 7 bases to trimming and J lost 13 bases, with 17 bases between them. The CDR3 loop spans 11 amino acids. Germline V lookup: CDR1 DFQATT, CDR2 SNEGSKA (reference sequence). The CDR3 bases are TGCAGTGTAACACTCCGGGACCAACAGTTCTTC. Residues: CSVTLRDQQFF.

This clonotype was seen only a few times. In DNA, the CDR3 is TGTGCCAGCAGTCTACCGGGACAGGGTGTCCGGGAGCTGTTTTTT. It specifies CASSLPGQGVRELFF. The chain uses TRBV12-3 or TRBV12-4 and TRBJ2-2; 9 nucleotides agree with TRBD1. Trimming took 5 bases from V and 9 from J; bases not matched to a gene: 10. There are 15 residues in the CDR3.

The V and J genes are TRBV6-5 and TRBJ1-2; a possible D gene is TRBD1 (6 bases). V lost 4 bases and J lost 5, with 14 bases in between. Per germline, CDR1 MNHEY and CDR2 SVGAGI. The CDR3 spans 14 residues. In nucleotides, the CDR3 is TGTGCCAGCAGTTCCGCAGGGGCAGGTTATGGCTACACCTTC. As protein: CASSSAGAGYGYTF.

V gene TRBV20-1 combines with J gene TRBJ2-3; TRBD2 agrees at 9 bases. Trimming cost V 1 base and J 4 bases; bases outside gene matches: 9. Germline V gene lookup returns CDR1 DFQATT and CDR2 SNEGSKA (reference sequence). This CDR3 spans 16 amino acids. CDR3 sequence (DNA): TGCAGTGCTAGAGGGATTAGCGGGAGTGGGTCAGATACGCAGTATTTT. Its translation is CSARGISGSGSDTQYF.

The CDR3: CSATVYRNTGELFF. The CDR3, as DNA: TGCAGTGCTACTGTTTACAGGAACACCGGGGAGCTGTTTTTT. V gene TRBV20-1 combines with J gene TRBJ2-2; D ambiguous. Trimming left V 4 bases short and J 1 base short, with 10 bases between. CDR3 length: 14 amino acids. Looked up from germline, CDR1 is DFQATT and CDR2 is SNEGSKA (reference sequence).